Listed below are T cell receptor beta chains from one sample, sequenced in a study of CD8+ T cells in alopecia areata. TCRdb's copy holds only in-frame clones and misses some; the assay was immunoSEQ multiplex PCR. Of about 200,000 clones listed, roughly 50% are singletons. Sequences were obtained from CD8+ T cells sorted from blood. The receptors derive from a human donor in good health. CDR3s include the opening cysteine and the closing phenylalanine or tryptophan. The D gene is left open where the match is weak. Clone size is not always given. Where it is, it says once, few, many or a class for expanded clones.

v_gene,d_gene,j_gene,abundance,CDR3aa,CDR3nt
TRBV2,TRBD2,TRBJ2-1,few,CASSDGGGGDEQFF,TGTGCCAGCAGTGACGGCGGGGGGGGCGATGAGCAGTTCTTC
TRBV7-9,NA,TRBJ2-7,NA,CASSSGYSYEQYF,TGTGCCAGCAGCTCGGGTTACTCCTACGAGCAGTACTTC
TRBV6-4,NA,TRBJ2-5,NA,CATDRAKYQETQYF,TGTGCCACCGACCGGGCCAAGTACCAAGAGACCCAGTACTTC
TRBV27,NA,TRBJ2-5,NA,CASSPTGGWVETQYF,TGTGCCAGCAGCCCAACAGGTGGCTGGGTGGAGACCCAGTACTTC
TRBV5-6,TRBD2,TRBJ2-3,NA,CASSFSTSGGPAGGTQYF,TGTGCCAGCAGCTTTTCGACTAGCGGGGGACCTGCCGGTGGTACGCAGTATTTT
TRBV2,NA,TRBJ2-5,few,CASSPRIQVEETQYF,TGTGCCAGCAGTCCTAGGATTCAAGTAGAAGAGACCCAGTACTTC
TRBV6-5,NA,TRBJ1-5,NA,CASNVIGGPQHF,TGTGCCAGCAATGTCATCGGTGGGCCCCAGCATTTT
TRBV28,NA,TRBJ2-5,NA,CASSLSLGDQETQYF,TGTGCCAGCAGTTTAAGTCTGGGGGACCAAGAGACCCAGTACTTC
TRBV4-1,NA,TRBJ2-1,NA,CASTRTLYNEQFF,TGCGCCAGCACTAGAACCCTCTACAATGAGCAGTTCTTC
TRBV14,NA,TRBJ2-7,few,CASSRLGSEQYF,TGTGCCAGCAGCCGACTAGGCAGCGAGCAGTACTTC
TRBV27,NA,TRBJ1-6,NA,CASSFRDNSPLHF,TGTGCCAGCAGTTTTAGGGATAATTCACCCCTCCACTTT
TRBV15,NA,TRBJ2-7,NA,CATTEDHNYEQYF,TGTGCCACCACCGAGGACCACAACTACGAGCAGTACTTC
TRBV5-1,TRBD1,TRBJ1-5,NA,CASSPGTGDQPQHF,TGCGCCAGCAGCCCAGGGACAGGCGATCAGCCCCAGCATTTT
TRBV9,NA,TRBJ2-6,NA,CASSSYGVSGANVLTF,TGTGCCAGCTCCTCCTACGGGGTCTCTGGGGCCAACGTCCTGACTTTC
TRBV5-4,TRBD1,TRBJ1-4,few,CASSSRGQPATNEKLFF,TGTGCCAGCAGCTCCCGGGGACAGCCCGCAACTAATGAAAAACTGTTTTTT
TRBV11-2,NA,TRBJ2-1,few,CASSLGAPGEQFF,TGTGCCAGCAGCTTAGGGGCCCCAGGTGAGCAGTTCTTC
TRBV19,NA,TRBJ2-7,NA,CASSIEMGYEQYF,TGTGCCAGTAGTATAGAGATGGGGTACGAGCAGTACTTC
TRBV25-1,TRBD1,TRBJ2-5,NA,CASSELGQGETQYF,TGTGCCAGCAGTGAACTGGGACAGGGAGAGACCCAGTACTTC
TRBV14,NA,TRBJ2-1,many,CASSQEELRGDEQFF,TGTGCCAGCAGCCAAGAAGAACTTAGAGGAGATGAGCAGTTCTTC
TRBV29-1,NA,TRBJ1-2,few,CSVESRDTVSYGYTF,TGCAGCGTTGAGAGCCGGGACACCGTCTCCTATGGCTACACCTTC
TRBV7-9,TRBD2,TRBJ2-1,NA,CASPHGGGGLNEQFF,TGTGCCAGTCCCCACGGCGGGGGGGGCCTGAATGAGCAGTTCTTC
TRBV4-1,TRBD1,TRBJ2-3,few,CASSQPGTGFGTDTQYF,TGCGCCAGCAGCCAGCCCGGGACAGGGTTTGGCACAGATACGCAGTATTTT